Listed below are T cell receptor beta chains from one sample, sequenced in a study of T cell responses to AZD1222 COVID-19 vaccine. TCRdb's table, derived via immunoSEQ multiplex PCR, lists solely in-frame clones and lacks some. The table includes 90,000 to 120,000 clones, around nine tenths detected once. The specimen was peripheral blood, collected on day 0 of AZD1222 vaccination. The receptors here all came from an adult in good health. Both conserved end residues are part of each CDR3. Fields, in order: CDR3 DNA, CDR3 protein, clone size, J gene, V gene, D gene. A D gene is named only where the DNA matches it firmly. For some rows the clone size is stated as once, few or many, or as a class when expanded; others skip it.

cdr3_nt: TGTGCCAGCAGCTCGGGACCAACTCGGGATACGCAGTATTTT; cdr3_aa: CASSSGPTRDTQYF; clone_size: NA; j_call: TRBJ2-3; v_call: TRBV11-3; d_call: NA
cdr3_nt: TGCGCCAGCAGCTTGGCGGACAGGGAAGGTTCACCCCTCCACTTT; cdr3_aa: CASSLADREGSPLHF; clone_size: NA; j_call: TRBJ1-6; v_call: TRBV5-1; d_call: TRBD1
cdr3_nt: TGTGCCAGCACCTCTCCGGACAGAAATTACAATGAGCAGTTCTTC; cdr3_aa: CASTSPDRNYNEQFF; clone_size: NA; j_call: TRBJ2-1; v_call: TRBV7-2; d_call: NA
cdr3_nt: TGTGCCAGCACCCGGACAGGGGGTTGGGACACCATATATTTT; cdr3_aa: CASTRTGGWDTIYF; clone_size: NA; j_call: TRBJ1-3; v_call: TRBV6-5; d_call: TRBD1
cdr3_nt: TGTGCCAGCAGCCCCTGGCGAACTAGACGCGCAGATACGCAGTATTTT; cdr3_aa: CASSPWRTRRADTQYF; clone_size: once; j_call: TRBJ2-3; v_call: TRBV3-1/TRBV3-2; d_call: NA
cdr3_nt: TGTGCCAGCAGTTTGGGGGTCGGGCCCCAGCATTTT; cdr3_aa: CASSLGVGPQHF; clone_size: once; j_call: TRBJ1-5; v_call: TRBV12-3/TRBV12-4; d_call: NA
cdr3_nt: TGTGCCAGCACGTGGTCGGAAGGGGGCTTCTACGAGCAGTACTTC; cdr3_aa: CASTWSEGGFYEQYF; clone_size: NA; j_call: TRBJ2-7; v_call: TRBV2; d_call: TRBD1
cdr3_nt: TGTGCCAGCAGCGTAGGAGCCCAGGGTCGTAGTGAAAAACTGTTTTTT; cdr3_aa: CASSVGAQGRSEKLFF; clone_size: once; j_call: TRBJ1-4; v_call: TRBV9; d_call: NA
cdr3_nt: TGTGCCAGCAGCCAAGTTGCCCCTTCACAGGGGAAGGAGACCCAGTACTTC; cdr3_aa: CASSQVAPSQGKETQYF; clone_size: NA; j_call: TRBJ2-5; v_call: TRBV3-1/TRBV3-2; d_call: TRBD1
cdr3_nt: TGTGCCAGCAGCCCGGGACAGAAATACAATGAGCAGTTCTTC; cdr3_aa: CASSPGQKYNEQFF; clone_size: NA; j_call: TRBJ2-1; v_call: TRBV14; d_call: TRBD1
cdr3_nt: TGTGCCAGCAGTTCCTACGGGGGGAACACCGGGGAGCTGTTTTTT; cdr3_aa: CASSSYGGNTGELFF; clone_size: NA; j_call: TRBJ2-2; v_call: TRBV27; d_call: NA
cdr3_nt: TGTGCCAGCAGCTTGATCGGGGGGGCGTTTTACAATGAGCAGTTCTTC; cdr3_aa: CASSLIGGAFYNEQFF; clone_size: NA; j_call: TRBJ2-1; v_call: TRBV7-3; d_call: TRBD2
cdr3_nt: TGCGCCAGCAGCCAAGTCTTAAGCTACACCTTC; cdr3_aa: CASSQVLSYTF; clone_size: once; j_call: TRBJ1-2; v_call: TRBV4-1; d_call: NA
cdr3_nt: TGTGCCACCAGCCCCGGGACAACCACCTACGAGCAGTACTTC; cdr3_aa: CATSPGTTTYEQYF; clone_size: NA; j_call: TRBJ2-7; v_call: TRBV15; d_call: NA
cdr3_nt: TGTGCCAGCAGCCACGAGCGGGGACGCACAGATACGCAGTATTTT; cdr3_aa: CASSHERGRTDTQYF; clone_size: NA; j_call: TRBJ2-3; v_call: TRBV4-2; d_call: TRBD2
cdr3_nt: TGTGCCACCTCGACAGGGGACATCGGCGGCTACACCTTC; cdr3_aa: CATSTGDIGGYTF; clone_size: NA; j_call: TRBJ1-2; v_call: TRBV5-5; d_call: TRBD1
cdr3_nt: TGTGCCAGCAGTCCGTTGCGGGGGGGAAATGAGCAGTTCTTC; cdr3_aa: CASSPLRGGNEQFF; clone_size: NA; j_call: TRBJ2-1; v_call: TRBV2; d_call: TRBD2
cdr3_nt: TGTGCCTGGGGGGAGAGCTCCTACAATGAGCAGTTCTTC; cdr3_aa: CAWGESSYNEQFF; clone_size: once; j_call: TRBJ2-1; v_call: TRBV30; d_call: NA
cdr3_nt: TGTGCCAGCAGCCAAGGGATGAGCGGGGGAGCAGGAGAGCAGTTCTTC; cdr3_aa: CASSQGMSGGAGEQFF; clone_size: NA; j_call: TRBJ2-1; v_call: TRBV3-1/TRBV3-2; d_call: TRBD2
cdr3_nt: TGTGCCAGGGGCCTCAGGGGGCCGGTAGCTGAAGCTTTCTTT; cdr3_aa: CARGLRGPVAEAFF; clone_size: once; j_call: TRBJ1-1; v_call: TRBV5-4; d_call: TRBD1
cdr3_nt: TGTGCCAGTAGTATAGTGGGGACAGTTCTTGGCTACACCTTC; cdr3_aa: CASSIVGTVLGYTF; clone_size: NA; j_call: TRBJ1-2; v_call: TRBV19; d_call: TRBD1
cdr3_nt: TGTGCCAGTAGTATAGTCGGTGTGGGGACCTACGAGCAGTACTTC; cdr3_aa: CASSIVGVGTYEQYF; clone_size: NA; j_call: TRBJ2-7; v_call: TRBV19; d_call: NA
cdr3_nt: TGTGCCAGCAGCTTATCGTCTAGCGGGGGGGAGACCCAGTACTTC; cdr3_aa: CASSLSSSGGETQYF; clone_size: NA; j_call: TRBJ2-5; v_call: TRBV7-6; d_call: TRBD2
cdr3_nt: TGCGCCAGCAGGGGTGGGGGAAGCACAGATACGCAGTATTTT; cdr3_aa: CASRGGGSTDTQYF; clone_size: NA; j_call: TRBJ2-3; v_call: TRBV5-1; d_call: NA
cdr3_nt: TGCAGCGGGACCGAGGGTCCAGATACGCAGTATTTT; cdr3_aa: CSGTEGPDTQYF; clone_size: NA; j_call: TRBJ2-3; v_call: TRBV29-1; d_call: NA
cdr3_nt: TGTGCCAGCAGCCCGATATATAGCTATGGCTACACCTTC; cdr3_aa: CASSPIYSYGYTF; clone_size: NA; j_call: TRBJ1-2; v_call: TRBV6-5; d_call: NA
cdr3_nt: TGTGCCAGCAGCGTAGTTTCTAGCGGGGGTCTCACAGATACGCAGTATTTT; cdr3_aa: CASSVVSSGGLTDTQYF; clone_size: NA; j_call: TRBJ2-3; v_call: TRBV9; d_call: TRBD2
cdr3_nt: TGTGCCAGCAGTTACGTCTCATTCATTTCTCCACCCCTCCACTTT; cdr3_aa: CASSYVSFISPPLHF; clone_size: medium-sized; j_call: TRBJ1-6; v_call: TRBV6-6; d_call: NA
cdr3_nt: TGTGCCAGCAGCTCCCGGACAGGAGCCAACTATGGCTACACCTTC; cdr3_aa: CASSSRTGANYGYTF; clone_size: NA; j_call: TRBJ1-2; v_call: TRBV21-1; d_call: NA
cdr3_nt: TGTGCCAGCAGCTCCGATCTAGCGGGGGGGCGTGAGCAGTACTTC; cdr3_aa: CASSSDLAGGREQYF; clone_size: NA; j_call: TRBJ2-7; v_call: TRBV7-2; d_call: TRBD2
cdr3_nt: TGTGCCACCAGCAGAGCACAGGGCTCGAACACCTTC; cdr3_aa: CATSRAQGSNTF; clone_size: NA; j_call: TRBJ1-2; v_call: TRBV15; d_call: NA
cdr3_nt: TGTGCCAGCAGCCCGGGACGTAATGAAAAACTGTTTTTT; cdr3_aa: CASSPGRNEKLFF; clone_size: once; j_call: TRBJ1-4; v_call: TRBV2; d_call: NA